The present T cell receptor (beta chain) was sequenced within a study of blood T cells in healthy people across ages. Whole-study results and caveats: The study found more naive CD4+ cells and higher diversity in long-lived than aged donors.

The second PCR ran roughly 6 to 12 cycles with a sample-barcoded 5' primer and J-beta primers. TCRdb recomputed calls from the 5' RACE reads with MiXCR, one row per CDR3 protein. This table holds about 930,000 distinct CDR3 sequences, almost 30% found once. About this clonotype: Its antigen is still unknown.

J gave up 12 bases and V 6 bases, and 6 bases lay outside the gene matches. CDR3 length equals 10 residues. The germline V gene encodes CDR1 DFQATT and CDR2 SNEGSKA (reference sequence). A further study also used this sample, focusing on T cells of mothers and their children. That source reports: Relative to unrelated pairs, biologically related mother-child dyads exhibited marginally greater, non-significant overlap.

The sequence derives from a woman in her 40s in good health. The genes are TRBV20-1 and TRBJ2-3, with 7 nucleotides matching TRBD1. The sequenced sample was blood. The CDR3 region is CSAQDRSQYF. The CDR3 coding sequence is TGCAGTGCCCAGGACAGGTCTCAGTATTTT.